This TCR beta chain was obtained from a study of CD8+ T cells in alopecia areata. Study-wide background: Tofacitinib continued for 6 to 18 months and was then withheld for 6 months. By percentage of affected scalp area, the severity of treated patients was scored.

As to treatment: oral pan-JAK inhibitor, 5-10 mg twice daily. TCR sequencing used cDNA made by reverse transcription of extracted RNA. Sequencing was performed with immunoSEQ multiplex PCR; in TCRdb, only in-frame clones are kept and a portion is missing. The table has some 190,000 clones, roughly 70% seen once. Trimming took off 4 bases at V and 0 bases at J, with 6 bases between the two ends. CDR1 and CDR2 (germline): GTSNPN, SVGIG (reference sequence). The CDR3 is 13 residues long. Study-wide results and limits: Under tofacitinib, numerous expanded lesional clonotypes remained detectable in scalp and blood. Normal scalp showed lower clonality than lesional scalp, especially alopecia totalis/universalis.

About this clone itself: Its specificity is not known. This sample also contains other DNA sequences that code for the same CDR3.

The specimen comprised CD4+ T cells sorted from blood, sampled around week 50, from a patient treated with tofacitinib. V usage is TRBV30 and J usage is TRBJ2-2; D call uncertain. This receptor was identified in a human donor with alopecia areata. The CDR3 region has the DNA TGTGCCTGGACAGGATCGAACACCGGGGAGCTGTTTTTT. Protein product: CAWTGSNTGELFF.